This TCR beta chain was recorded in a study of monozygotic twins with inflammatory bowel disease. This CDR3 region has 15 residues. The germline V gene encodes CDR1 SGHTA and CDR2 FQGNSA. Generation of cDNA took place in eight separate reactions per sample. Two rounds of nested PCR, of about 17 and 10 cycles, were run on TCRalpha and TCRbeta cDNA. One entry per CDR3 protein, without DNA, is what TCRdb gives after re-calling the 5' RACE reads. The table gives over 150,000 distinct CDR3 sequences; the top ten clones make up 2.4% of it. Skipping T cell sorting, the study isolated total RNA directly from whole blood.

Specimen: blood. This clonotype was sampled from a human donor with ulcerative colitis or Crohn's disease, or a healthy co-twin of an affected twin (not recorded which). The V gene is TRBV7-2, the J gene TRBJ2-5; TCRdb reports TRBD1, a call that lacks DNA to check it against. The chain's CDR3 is CASSLETGRQETQYF.